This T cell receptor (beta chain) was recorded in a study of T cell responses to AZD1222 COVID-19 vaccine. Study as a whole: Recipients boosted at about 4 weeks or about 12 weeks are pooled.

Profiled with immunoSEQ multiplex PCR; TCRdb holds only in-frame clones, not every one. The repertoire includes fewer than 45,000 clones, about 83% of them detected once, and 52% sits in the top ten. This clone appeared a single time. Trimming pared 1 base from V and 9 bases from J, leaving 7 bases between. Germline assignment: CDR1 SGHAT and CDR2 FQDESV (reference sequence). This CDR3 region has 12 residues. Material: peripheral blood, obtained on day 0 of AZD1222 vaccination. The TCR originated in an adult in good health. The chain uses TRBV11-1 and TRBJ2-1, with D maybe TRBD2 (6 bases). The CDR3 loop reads CASSLGRGEQFF. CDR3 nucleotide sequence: TGTGCCAGCAGCTTAGGGCGGGGTGAGCAGTTCTTC. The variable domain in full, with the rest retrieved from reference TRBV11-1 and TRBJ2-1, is EAEVAQSPRYKITEKSQAVAFWCDPISGHATLYWYRQILGQGPELLVQFQDESVVDDSQLPKDRFSAERLKGVDSTLKIQPAELGDSAMYLCASSLGRGEQFFGPGTRLTVL.